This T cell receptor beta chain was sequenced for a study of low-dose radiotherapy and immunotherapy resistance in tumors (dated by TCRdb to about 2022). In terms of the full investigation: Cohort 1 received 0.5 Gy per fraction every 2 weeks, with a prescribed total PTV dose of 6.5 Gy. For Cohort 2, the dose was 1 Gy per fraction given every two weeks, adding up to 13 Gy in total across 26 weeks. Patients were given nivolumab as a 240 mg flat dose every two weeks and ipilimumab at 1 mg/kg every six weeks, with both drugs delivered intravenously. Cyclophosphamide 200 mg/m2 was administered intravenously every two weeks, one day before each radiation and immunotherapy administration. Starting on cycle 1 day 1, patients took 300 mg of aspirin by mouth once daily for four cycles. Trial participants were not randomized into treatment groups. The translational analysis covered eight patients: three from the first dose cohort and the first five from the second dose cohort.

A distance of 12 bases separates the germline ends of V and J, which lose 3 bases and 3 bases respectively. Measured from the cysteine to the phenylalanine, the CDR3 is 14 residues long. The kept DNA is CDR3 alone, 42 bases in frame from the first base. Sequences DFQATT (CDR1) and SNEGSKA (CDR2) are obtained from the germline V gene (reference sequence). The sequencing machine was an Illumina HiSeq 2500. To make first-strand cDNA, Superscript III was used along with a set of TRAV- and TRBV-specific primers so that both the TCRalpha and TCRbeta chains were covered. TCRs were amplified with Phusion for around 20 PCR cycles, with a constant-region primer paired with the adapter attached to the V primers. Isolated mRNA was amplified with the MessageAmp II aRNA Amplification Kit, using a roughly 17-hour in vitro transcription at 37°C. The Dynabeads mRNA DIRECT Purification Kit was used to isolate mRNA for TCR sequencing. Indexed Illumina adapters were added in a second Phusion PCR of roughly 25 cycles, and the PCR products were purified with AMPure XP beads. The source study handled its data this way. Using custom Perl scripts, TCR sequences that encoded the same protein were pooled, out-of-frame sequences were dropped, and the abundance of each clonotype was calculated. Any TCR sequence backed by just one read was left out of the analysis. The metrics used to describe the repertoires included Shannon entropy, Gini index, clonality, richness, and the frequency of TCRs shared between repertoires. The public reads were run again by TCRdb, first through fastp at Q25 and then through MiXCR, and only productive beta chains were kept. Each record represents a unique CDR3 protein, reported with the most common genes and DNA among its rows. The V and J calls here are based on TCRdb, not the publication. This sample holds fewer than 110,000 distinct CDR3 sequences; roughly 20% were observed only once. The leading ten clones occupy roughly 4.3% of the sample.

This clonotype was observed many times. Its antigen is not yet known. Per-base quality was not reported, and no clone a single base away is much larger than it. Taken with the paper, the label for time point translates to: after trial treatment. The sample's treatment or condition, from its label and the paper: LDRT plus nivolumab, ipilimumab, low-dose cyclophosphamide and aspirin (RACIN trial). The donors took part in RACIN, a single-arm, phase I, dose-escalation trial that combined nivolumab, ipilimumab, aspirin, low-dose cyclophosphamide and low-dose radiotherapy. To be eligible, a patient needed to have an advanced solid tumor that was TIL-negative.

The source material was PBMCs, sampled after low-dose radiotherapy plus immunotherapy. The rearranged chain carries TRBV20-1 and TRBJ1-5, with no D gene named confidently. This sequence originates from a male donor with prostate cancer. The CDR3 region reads CSARDRAPNQPQHF. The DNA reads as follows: TGCAGTGCTAGGGATCGGGCCCCCAATCAGCCCCAGCATTTT.